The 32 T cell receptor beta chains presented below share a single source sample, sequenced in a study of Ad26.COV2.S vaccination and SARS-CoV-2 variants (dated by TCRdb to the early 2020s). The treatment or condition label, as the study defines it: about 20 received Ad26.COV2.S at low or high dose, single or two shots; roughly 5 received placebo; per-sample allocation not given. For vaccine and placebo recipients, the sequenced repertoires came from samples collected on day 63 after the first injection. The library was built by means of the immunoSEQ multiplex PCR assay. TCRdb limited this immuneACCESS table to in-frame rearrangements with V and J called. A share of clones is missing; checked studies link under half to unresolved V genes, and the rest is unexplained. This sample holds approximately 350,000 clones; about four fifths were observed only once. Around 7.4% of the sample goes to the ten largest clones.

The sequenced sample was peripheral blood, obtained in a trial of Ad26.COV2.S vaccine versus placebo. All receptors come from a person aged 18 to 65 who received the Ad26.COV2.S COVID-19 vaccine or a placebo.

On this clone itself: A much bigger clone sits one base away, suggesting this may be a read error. The CDR3 here is CASSLSTGNTIYF. In nucleotides, the CDR3 is TGTGCCAGCAGTTTAAGTACTGGAAACACCATATATTTT. This chain links TRBV12-3 or TRBV12-4 with TRBJ1-3; D unclear. CDR3 length: 13 residues. Trimming left V 2 bases short and J 2 bases short, with 4 bases between.

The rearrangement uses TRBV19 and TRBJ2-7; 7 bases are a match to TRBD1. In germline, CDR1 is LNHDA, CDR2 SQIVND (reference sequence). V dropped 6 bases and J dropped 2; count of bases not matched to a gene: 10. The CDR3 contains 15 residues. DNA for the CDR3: TGTGCCAGTAGGTTTAGAATGGGACAGACCTACGAGCAGTACTTC. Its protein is CASRFRMGQTYEQYF. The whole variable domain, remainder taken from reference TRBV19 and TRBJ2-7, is DGGITQSPKYLFRKEGQNVTLSCEQNLNHDAMYWYRQDPGQGLRLIYYSQIVNDFQKGDIAEGYSVSREKKESFPLTVTSAQKNPTAFYLCASRFRMGQTYEQYFGPGTRLTVT.

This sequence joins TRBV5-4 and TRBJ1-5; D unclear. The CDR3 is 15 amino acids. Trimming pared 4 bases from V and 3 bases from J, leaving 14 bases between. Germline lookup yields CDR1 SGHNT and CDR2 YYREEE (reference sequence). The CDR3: CASSPRPENNQPQHF. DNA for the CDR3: TGTGCCAGCAGCCCTAGGCCAGAAAACAATCAGCCCCAGCATTTT. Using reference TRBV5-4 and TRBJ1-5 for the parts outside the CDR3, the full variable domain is ETGVTQSPTHLIKTRGQQVTLRCSSQSGHNTVSWYQQALGQGPQFIFQYYREEENGRGNFPPRFSGLQFPNYSSELNVNALELDDSALYLCASSPRPENNQPQHFGDGTRLSIL.

CDR3 in DNA: TGTGCCACTAGGACTAGCGGGGTCACAGATACGCAGTATTTT. It is translated as CATRTSGVTDTQYF. The chain has TRBV19 and TRBJ2-3; 12 positions match TRBD2. This CDR3 contains 14 residues. The V gene's germline CDR1 is LNHDA and CDR2 SQIVND (reference sequence). The junction had 4 bases not matched to a gene; V was cut back by 10 bases and J by 2 bases. The full variable domain, its missing parts supplied by reference TRBV19 and TRBJ2-3, is DGGITQSPKYLFRKEGQNVTLSCEQNLNHDAMYWYRQDPGQGLRLIYYSQIVNDFQKGDIAEGYSVSREKKESFPLTVTSAQKNPTAFYLCATRTSGVTDTQYFGPGTRLTVL.

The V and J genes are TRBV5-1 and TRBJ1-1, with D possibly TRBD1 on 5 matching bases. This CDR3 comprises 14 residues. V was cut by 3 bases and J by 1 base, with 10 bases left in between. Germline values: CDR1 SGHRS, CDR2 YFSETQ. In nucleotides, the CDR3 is TGCGCCAGCAGCTCGGGACTGGGGAACACTGAAGCTTTCTTT. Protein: CASSSGLGNTEAFF.

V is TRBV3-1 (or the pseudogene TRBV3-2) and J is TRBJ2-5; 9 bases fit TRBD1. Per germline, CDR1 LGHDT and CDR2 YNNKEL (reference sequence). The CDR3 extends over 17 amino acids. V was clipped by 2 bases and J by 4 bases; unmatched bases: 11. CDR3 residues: CASSQTLGQGWPETQYF. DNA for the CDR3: TGTGCCAGCAGCCAAACCCTTGGACAGGGGTGGCCAGAGACCCAGTACTTC.

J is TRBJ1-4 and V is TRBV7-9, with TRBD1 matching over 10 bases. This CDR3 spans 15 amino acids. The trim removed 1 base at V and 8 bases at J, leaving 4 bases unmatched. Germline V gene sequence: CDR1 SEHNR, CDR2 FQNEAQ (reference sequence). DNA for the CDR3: TGTGCCAGCAGCTTAGTTCCGGGACAGGGGGAAAAACTGTTTTTT. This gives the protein CASSLVPGQGEKLFF.

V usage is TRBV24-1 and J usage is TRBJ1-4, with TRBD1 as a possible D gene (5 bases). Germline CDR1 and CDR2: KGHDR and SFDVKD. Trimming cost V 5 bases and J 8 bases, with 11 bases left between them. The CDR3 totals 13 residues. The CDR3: CATSGDSEEKLFF. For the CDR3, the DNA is TGTGCCACCAGTGGGGACTCCGAGGAAAAACTGTTTTTT.

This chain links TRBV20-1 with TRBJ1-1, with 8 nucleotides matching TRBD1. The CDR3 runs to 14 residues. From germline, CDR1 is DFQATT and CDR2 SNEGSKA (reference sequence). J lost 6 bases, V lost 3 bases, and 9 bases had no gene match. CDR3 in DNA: TGCAGTGCTAGTGTCCAGGACAGGGACTCTGAAGCTTTCTTT. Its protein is CSASVQDRDSEAFF.

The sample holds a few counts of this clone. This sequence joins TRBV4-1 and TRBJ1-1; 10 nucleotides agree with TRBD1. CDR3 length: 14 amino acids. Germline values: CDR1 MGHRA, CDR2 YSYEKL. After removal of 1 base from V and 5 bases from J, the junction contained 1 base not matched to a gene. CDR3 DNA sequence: TGCGCCAGCAGCCAAGGACAGGGGGCAACTGAAGCTTTCTTT. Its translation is CASSQGQGATEAFF.

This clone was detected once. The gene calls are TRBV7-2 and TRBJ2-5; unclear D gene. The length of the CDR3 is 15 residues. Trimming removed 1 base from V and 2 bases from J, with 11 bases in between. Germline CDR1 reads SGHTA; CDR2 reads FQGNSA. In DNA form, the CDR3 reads TGTGCCAGCAGCTTAGGGGTTACAAGGCAAGAGACCCAGTACTTC. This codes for CASSLGVTRQETQYF.

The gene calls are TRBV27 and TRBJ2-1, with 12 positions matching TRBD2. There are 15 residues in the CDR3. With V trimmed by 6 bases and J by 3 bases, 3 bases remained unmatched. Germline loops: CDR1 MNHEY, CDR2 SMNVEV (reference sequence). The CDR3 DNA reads TGTGCCAGCAGCCCACTAGCGGGGGGCTACAATGAGCAGTTCTTC. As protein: CASSPLAGGYNEQFF.

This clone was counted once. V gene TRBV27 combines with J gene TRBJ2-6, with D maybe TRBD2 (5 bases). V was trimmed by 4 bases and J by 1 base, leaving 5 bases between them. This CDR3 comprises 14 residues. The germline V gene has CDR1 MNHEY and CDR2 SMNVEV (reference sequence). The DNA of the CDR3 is TGTGCCAGCAGTTGGGAGTCTGGGGCCAACGTCCTGACTTTC. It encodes CASSWESGANVLTF.

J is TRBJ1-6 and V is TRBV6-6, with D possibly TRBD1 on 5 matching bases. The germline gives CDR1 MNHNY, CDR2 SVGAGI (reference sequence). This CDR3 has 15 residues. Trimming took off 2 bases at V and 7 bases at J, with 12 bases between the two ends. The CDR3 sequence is CASSYESWGNSPLHF. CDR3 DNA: TGTGCCAGCAGTTACGAATCCTGGGGGAATTCACCCCTCCACTTT.

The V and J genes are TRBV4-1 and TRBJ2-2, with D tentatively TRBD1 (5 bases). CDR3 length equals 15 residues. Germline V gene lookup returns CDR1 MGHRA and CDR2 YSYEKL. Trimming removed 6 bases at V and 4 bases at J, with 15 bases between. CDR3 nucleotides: TGCGCCAGCAGTTTCCAGGGCCGCCCCACCGGGGAGCTGTTTTTT. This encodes CASSFQGRPTGELFF.

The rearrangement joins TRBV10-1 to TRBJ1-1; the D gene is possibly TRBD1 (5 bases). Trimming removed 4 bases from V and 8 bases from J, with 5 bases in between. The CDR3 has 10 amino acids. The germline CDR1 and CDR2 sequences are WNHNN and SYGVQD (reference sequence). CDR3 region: CASSGGEAFF. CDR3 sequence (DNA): TGCGCCAGCAGTGGGGGGGAAGCTTTCTTT.

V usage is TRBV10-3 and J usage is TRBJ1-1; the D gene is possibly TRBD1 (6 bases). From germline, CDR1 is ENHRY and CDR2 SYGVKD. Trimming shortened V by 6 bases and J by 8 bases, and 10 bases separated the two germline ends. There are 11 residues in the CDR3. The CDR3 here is CAISLGQEAFF. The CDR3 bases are TGTGCCATCAGCCTAGGACAGGAAGCTTTCTTT.

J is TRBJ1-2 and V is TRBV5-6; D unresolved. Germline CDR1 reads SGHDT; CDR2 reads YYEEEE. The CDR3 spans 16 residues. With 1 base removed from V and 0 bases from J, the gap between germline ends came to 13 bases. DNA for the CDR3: TGTGCCAGCAGCTTGTTTTCGACTGCAGCTAACTATGGCTACACCTTC. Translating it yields CASSLFSTAANYGYTF.

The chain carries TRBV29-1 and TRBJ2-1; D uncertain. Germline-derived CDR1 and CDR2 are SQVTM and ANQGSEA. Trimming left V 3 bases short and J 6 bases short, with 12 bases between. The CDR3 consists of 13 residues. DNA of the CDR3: TGCAGCGTTGACTACCCCGGCGCCAATGAGCAGTTCTTC. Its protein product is CSVDYPGANEQFF.

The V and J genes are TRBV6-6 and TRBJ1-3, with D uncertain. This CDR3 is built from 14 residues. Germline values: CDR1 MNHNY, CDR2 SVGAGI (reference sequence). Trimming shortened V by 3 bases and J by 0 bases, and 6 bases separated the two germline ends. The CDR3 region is CASSYAHSGNTIYF. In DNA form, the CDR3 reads TGTGCCAGCAGTTATGCTCACTCTGGAAACACCATATATTTT.

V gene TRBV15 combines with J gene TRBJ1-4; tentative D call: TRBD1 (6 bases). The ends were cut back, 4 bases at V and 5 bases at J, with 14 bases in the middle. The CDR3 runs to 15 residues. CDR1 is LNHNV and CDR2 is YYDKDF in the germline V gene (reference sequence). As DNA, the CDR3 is TGTGCCACCAGCATCGGGGGCCGGGAAAATGAAAAACTGTTTTTT. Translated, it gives CATSIGGRENEKLFF.

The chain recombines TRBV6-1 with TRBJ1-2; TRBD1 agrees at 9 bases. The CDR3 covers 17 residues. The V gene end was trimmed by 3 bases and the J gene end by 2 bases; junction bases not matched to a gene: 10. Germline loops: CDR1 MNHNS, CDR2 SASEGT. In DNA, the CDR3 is TGTGCCAGCAGTGATCCCCGATGGGACAGGGAAAACTATGGCTACACCTTC. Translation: CASSDPRWDRENYGYTF.

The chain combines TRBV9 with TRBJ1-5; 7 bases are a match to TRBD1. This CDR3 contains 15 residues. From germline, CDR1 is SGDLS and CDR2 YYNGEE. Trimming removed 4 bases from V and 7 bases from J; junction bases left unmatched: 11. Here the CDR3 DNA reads TGTGCCAGCAGCCCCAGGGGGACAGTTCTACAGCCCCAGCATTTT. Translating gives CASSPRGTVLQPQHF.

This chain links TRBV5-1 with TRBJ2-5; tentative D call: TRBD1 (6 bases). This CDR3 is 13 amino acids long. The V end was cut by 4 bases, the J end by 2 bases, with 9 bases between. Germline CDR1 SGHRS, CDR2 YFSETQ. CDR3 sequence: CASSSQGQETQYF. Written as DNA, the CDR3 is TGCGCCAGCAGCAGTCAGGGGCAAGAGACCCAGTACTTC.

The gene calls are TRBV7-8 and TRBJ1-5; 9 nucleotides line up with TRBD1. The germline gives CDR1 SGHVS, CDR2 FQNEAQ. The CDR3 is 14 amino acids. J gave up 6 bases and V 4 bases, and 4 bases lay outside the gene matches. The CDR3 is CASSSGQGSQPQHF. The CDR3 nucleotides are TGTGCCAGCAGCTCGGGACAGGGAAGTCAGCCCCAGCATTTT.

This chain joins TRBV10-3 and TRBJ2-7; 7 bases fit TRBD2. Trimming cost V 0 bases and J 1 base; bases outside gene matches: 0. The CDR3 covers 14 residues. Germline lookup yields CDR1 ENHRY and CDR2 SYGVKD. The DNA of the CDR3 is TGTGCCATCAGTGAGTCCGGGAGGTCCTACGAGCAGTACTTC. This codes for CAISESGRSYEQYF.

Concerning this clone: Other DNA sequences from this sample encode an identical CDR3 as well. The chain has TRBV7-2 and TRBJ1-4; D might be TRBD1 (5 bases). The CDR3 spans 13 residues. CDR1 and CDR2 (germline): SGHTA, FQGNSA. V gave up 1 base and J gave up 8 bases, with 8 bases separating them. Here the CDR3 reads CASSLGGGEKLFF. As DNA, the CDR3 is TGTGCCAGCAGCTTAGGTGGGGGGGAAAAACTGTTTTTT.

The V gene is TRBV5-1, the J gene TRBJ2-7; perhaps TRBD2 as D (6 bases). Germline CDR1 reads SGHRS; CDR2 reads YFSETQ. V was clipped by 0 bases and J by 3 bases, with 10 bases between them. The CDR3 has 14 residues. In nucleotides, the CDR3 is TGCGCCAGCAGCTTGGATAGCGGTTACTACGAGCAGTACTTC. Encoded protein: CASSLDSGYYEQYF.

The CDR3 bases are TGTGCCAGCAGTAGGGGCGCTAACTATGGCTACACCTTC. Translated, it gives CASSRGANYGYTF. V usage is TRBV6-5 and J usage is TRBJ1-2; D might be TRBD1 (5 bases). V was trimmed by 5 bases and J by 0 bases, leaving 7 bases between them. The germline V gene encodes CDR1 MNHEY and CDR2 SVGAGI. The length of the CDR3 is 13 residues.

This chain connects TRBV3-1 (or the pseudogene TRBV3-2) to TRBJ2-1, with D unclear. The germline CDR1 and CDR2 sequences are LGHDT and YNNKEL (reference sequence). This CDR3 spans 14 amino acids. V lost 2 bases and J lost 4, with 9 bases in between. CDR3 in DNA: TGTGCCAGCAGCCAAACACAGCTTTACAATGAGCAGTTCTTC. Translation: CASSQTQLYNEQFF.

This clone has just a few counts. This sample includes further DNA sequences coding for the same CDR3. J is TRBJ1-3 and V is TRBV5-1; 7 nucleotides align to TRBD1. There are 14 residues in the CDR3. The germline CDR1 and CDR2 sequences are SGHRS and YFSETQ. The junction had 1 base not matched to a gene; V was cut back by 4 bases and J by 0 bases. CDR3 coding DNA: TGCGCCAGCAGCAGGGACAGCTCTGGAAACACCATATATTTT. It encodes CASSRDSSGNTIYF.

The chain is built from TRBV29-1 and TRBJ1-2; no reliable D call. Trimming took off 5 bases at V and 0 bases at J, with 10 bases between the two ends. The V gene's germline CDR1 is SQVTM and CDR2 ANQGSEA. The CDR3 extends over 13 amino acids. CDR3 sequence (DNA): TGCAGCGTTCTCGAAAGTCCTAACTATGGCTACACCTTC. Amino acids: CSVLESPNYGYTF.